This T cell receptor (beta chain) was identified during a study of T cell responses to AZD1222 COVID-19 vaccine. Libraries were prepared by immunoSEQ multiplex PCR; TCRdb keeps only in-frame clonotypes and omits some of them. This table holds around 140,000 clones, around 94% found once. Turning to this clone: Its antigen is unknown.

General study results and limits: An increase in Spike-specific TCR breadth and depth was observed after two AZD1222 doses.

The specimen was peripheral blood, collected 28 days after the second AZD1222 dose. The sequence was collected from an adult who received the AZD1222 COVID-19 vaccine.

The CDR3 sequence is CATSLGNTEAFF. DNA of the CDR3: TGTGCCACCAGTTTGGGAAACACTGAAGCTTTCTTT. The chain joins TRBV24-1 to TRBJ1-1, with D unclear. Germline V CDR1 and CDR2: KGHDR, SFDVKD. The length of the CDR3 is 12 residues. Trimming stripped 6 bases from V and 2 bases from J, with 6 bases between.